Below, 6 T cell receptor beta chains from the same sample are listed, as sequenced in a study of PD-L1 blockade in urothelial cancer. The time point denotes: peripheral blood 6 weeks after treatment start. Libraries were prepared by immunoSEQ multiplex PCR; TCRdb keeps only in-frame clonotypes and omits some of them. The sample has more than 40,000 clones; around 82% are singletons. This specimen consisted of PBMCs, obtained around atezolizumab (anti-PD-L1) treatment. These receptors all stem from a man between 60 and 75 years old with urothelial cancer.

CDR3 in amino acids: CASSWGQGGFNEKLFF. In nucleotides, the CDR3 is TGTGCCAGCAGCTGGGGACAGGGGGGCTTTAATGAAAAACTGTTTTTT. The chain links TRBV7-9 to TRBJ1-4; the match to TRBD1 covers 11 bases. Germline CDR1 is SEHNR and CDR2 is FQNEAQ (reference sequence). The CDR3 sequence is 16 residues long. After removal of 4 bases from V and 4 bases from J, the junction contained 5 bases not matched to a gene.

The rearrangement links TRBV28 to TRBJ1-3; D unclear. Germline CDR1 MDHEN, CDR2 SYDVKM. V lost 5 bases and J lost 0, with 17 bases in between. This CDR3 spans 17 amino acids. CDR3 nucleotide sequence: TGTGCCAGCAGTCCCAACGCGATGAGGGTCTCTGGAAACACCATATATTTT. Its translation: CASSPNAMRVSGNTIYF.

This chain links TRBV10-3 with TRBJ1-1; a possible D gene is TRBD1 (6 bases). The CDR3 has 13 amino acids. V was trimmed by 6 bases and J by 0 bases, leaving 8 bases between them. In germline, CDR1 is ENHRY, CDR2 SYGVKD. The CDR3 DNA reads TGTGCCATCAGGGACAGTATGAACACTGAAGCTTTCTTT. This encodes CAIRDSMNTEAFF.

This chain connects TRBV7-6 to TRBJ2-7; no definite D call. Trimming took 1 base from V and 2 from J, leaving 9 bases between them. This CDR3 has 14 residues. The germline V gene encodes CDR1 SGHVS and CDR2 FNYEAQ. This chain's CDR3 is CASSLDNIAYEQYF. The CDR3 DNA is TGTGCCAGCAGCTTAGACAACATCGCCTACGAGCAGTACTTC.

V and J are TRBV5-1 and TRBJ2-3, with 11 bases aligning to TRBD2. The CDR3 has 15 amino acids. Looked up from germline, CDR1 is SGHRS and CDR2 is YFSETQ. After removal of 2 bases from V and 6 bases from J, the junction contained 5 bases not matched to a gene. DNA of the CDR3: TGCGCCAGCAGCTTTAGCGGGGGGGCCCATGATACGCAGTATTTT. Its translation: CASSFSGGAHDTQYF.

The rearrangement links TRBV10-1 to TRBJ2-1; 12 bases match TRBD2. This CDR3 has 16 residues. The germline CDR1 and CDR2 sequences are WNHNN and SYGVQD (reference sequence). V lost 3 bases to trimming and J lost 5 bases; unmatched junction nucleotides: 5. The CDR3 coding sequence is TGCGCCAGCAGTGATCCGACTAGCGGGGGAGACAATGAGCAGTTCTTC. It yields the protein CASSDPTSGGDNEQFF.